This TCR beta chain was sequenced during a study of T cells in tumors after PD-1 blockade. Overall study: Either cemiplimab 350 mg every 2 weeks or pembrolizumab 200 mg every 3 weeks was given. Daily vismodegib 150 mg continued in a subset of anti-PD-1-treated patients. On average, peripheral blood gave 100,000 to 140,000 TCR templates and 37,000 or so unique clonotypes.

This clone was observed a single time. Genomic DNA template from tumor biopsies or peripheral blood, about 600 ng to 6,004 ng input. Repertoires were generated with immunoSEQ multiplex PCR, while TCRdb's copy carries only in-frame clones and drops some. Among about 25,000 clones listed, roughly 85% were seen once. The CDR3 contains 15 residues. J lost 3 bases, V lost 6 bases, and 8 bases had no gene match. Germline V CDR1 and CDR2: SNHLY, FYNNEI. The sequences come from PBMCs, collected after anti-PD-1 treatment. This receptor was taken from a human donor with basal cell carcinoma. This chain joins TRBV2 and TRBJ2-5; 9 positions match TRBD2. The CDR3 DNA reads as TGTGCCAGCAGACGAGTAGCGGGGGCAAAAGAGACCCAGTACTTC. It translates to CASRRVAGAKETQYF.